The clone carrying this TCR beta chain was seen at least ten times. The entry originates in a study of T cells in Graves' hyperthyroidism and ophthalmopathy. The CDR3 regions of TCR beta were amplified from RNA transcripts. RT-PCR in the first round (using the HTBI primer set) targeted the TCR CDR3. TCRdb redid the calling of the multiplex PCR reads with MiXCR, one entry per CDR3 protein. The profile shows about 720,000 distinct CDR3 sequences, roughly 15% of them singletons. The CDR3 is 14 residues long. Germline-derived CDR1 and CDR2 are MNHEY and SMNVEV (reference sequence). Trimming cost V 7 bases and J 5 bases; bases outside gene matches: 7.

The sequence came from a man aged 18 to 30 with Graves' hyperthyroidism. What was sequenced was blood. This rearrangement joins TRBV27 to TRBJ1-4, with TRBD1 matching 7 bases. CDR3 protein: CASKRGTVNEKLFF. CDR3 coding DNA: TGTGCCAGCAAAAGAGGGACAGTCAATGAAAAACTGTTTTTT.